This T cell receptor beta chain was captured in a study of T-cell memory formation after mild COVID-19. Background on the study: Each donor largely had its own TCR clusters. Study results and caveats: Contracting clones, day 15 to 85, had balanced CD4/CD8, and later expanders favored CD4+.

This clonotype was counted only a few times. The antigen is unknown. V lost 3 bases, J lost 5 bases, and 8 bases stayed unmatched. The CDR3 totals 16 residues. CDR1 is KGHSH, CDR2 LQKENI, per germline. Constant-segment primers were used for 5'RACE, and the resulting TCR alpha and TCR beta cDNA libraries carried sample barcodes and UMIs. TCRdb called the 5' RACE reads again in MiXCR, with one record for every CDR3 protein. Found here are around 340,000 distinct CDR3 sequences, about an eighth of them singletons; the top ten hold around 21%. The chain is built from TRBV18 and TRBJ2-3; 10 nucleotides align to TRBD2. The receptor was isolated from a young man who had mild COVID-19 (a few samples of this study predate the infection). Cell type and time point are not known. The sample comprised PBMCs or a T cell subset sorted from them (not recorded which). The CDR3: CASSPPWASGGDTQYF. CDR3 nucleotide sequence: TGTGCCAGCTCACCCCCTTGGGCTAGCGGGGGAGATACGCAGTATTTT.